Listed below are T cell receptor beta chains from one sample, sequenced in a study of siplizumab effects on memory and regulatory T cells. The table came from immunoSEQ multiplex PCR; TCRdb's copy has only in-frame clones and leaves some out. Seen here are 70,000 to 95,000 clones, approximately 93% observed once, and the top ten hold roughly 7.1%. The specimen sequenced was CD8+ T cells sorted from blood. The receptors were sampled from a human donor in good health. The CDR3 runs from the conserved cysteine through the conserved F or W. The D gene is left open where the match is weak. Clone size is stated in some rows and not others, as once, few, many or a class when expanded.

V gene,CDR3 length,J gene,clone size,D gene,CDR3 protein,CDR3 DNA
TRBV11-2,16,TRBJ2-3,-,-,CASSFRALSGTDTQYF,TGTGCCAGCAGCTTTAGGGCCCTCAGCGGCACAGATACGCAGTATTTT
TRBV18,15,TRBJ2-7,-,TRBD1,CASSPPTTGFHEQYF,TGTGCCAGCTCACCACCGACGACAGGGTTCCACGAGCAGTACTTC
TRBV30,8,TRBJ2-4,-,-,CAWNIQYF,TGTGCCTGGAACATTCAGTACTTC
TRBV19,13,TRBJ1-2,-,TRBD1,CASRDEGAYGYTF,TGTGCCAGTAGGGACGAGGGGGCCTATGGCTACACCTTC
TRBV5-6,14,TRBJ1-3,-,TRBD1,CASSPRQGGNTIYF,TGTGCCAGCAGCCCTCGACAGGGAGGAAACACCATATATTTT
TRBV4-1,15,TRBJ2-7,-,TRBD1,CASSQGQGKGYEQYF,TGCGCCAGCAGCCAAGGACAGGGCAAGGGGTACGAGCAGTACTTC
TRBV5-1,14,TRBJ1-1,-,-,CASSLVGQNTEAFF,TGCGCCAGCAGCTTGGTGGGACAGAACACTGAAGCTTTCTTT
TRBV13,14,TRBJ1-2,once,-,CASSLLSLGYGYTF,TGTGCCAGCAGCTTGCTCAGTTTAGGCTATGGCTACACCTTC
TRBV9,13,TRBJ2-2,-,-,CASSFLNTGELFF,TGTGCCAGCAGCTTCCTCAACACCGGGGAGCTGTTTTTT
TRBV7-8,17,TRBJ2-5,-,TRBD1,CASSSEVDDRGQETQYF,TGTGCCAGCAGCTCCGAGGTGGATGACAGGGGACAAGAGACCCAGTACTTC
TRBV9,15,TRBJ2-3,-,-,CASRGGDSSTDTQYF,TGTGCCAGCAGAGGAGGTGACTCTAGCACAGATACGCAGTATTTT
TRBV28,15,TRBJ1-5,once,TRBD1,CASSAPQGYNQPQHF,TGTGCCAGCAGCGCACCACAGGGGTACAATCAGCCCCAGCATTTT
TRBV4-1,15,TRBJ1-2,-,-,CASSQDSSHYYGYTF,TGCGCCAGCAGCCAAGATAGTAGCCACTACTATGGCTACACCTTC
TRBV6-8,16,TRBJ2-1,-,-,CASRSLPGLSYNEQFF,TGTGCCAGCAGATCACTTCCGGGGCTATCCTACAATGAGCAGTTCTTC
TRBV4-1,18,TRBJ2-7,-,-,CASSQHNEWGATSYEQYF,TGCGCCAGCAGCCAACACAACGAATGGGGGGCGACTTCCTACGAGCAGTACTTC
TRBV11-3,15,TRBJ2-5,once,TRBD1,CASSPRGQGGETQYF,TGTGCCAGCAGCCCGCGGGGACAGGGTGGGGAGACCCAGTACTTC
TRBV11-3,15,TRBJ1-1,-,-,CASSPRDGKNTEAFF,TGTGCCAGCAGCCCTAGGGACGGAAAGAACACTGAAGCTTTCTTT
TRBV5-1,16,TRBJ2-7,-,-,CASSLSVQGPSYEQYF,TGCGCCAGCAGCTTAAGTGTACAGGGCCCTTCTTACGAGCAGTACTTC
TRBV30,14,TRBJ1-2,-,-,CAWTTPGEYYGYTF,TGTGCCTGGACTACTCCCGGGGAATACTATGGCTACACCTTC
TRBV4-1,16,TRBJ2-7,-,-,CASSQQYPGPGYEQYF,TGCGCCAGCAGCCAACAGTACCCGGGACCTGGCTACGAGCAGTACTTC
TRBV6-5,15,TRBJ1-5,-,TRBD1,CASSYSRTGGQPQHF,TGTGCCAGCAGTTACTCGAGAACAGGGGGTCAGCCCCAGCATTTT
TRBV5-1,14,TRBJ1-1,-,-,CASSLVQPNTEAFF,TGCGCCAGCAGCTTGGTGCAGCCGAACACTGAAGCTTTCTTT
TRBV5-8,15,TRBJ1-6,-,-,CASSLDLSYNSPLHF,TGTGCCAGCAGCTTGGACCTCTCCTATAATTCACCCCTCCACTTT
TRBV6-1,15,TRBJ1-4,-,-,CASSEGTATNEKLFF,TGTGCCAGCAGTGAAGGGACAGCAACTAATGAAAAACTGTTTTTT
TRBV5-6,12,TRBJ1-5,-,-,CASSLYNQPQHF,TGTGCCAGCAGTCTCTACAATCAGCCCCAGCATTTT
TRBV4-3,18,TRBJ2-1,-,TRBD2,CASSQEGAGRYGRVEQFF,TGCGCCAGCAGCCAAGAGGGGGCCGGTAGATACGGGAGGGTTGAGCAGTTCTTC
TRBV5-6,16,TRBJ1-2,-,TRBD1,CASNNDPGTGTHSYTF,TGTGCCAGCAACAACGATCCCGGGACAGGAACCCATAGCTACACCTTC
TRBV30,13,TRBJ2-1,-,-,CAWSPSGYNEQFF,TGTGCCTGGAGTCCCAGCGGGTACAATGAGCAGTTCTTC
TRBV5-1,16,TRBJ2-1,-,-,CASSLAAVSSYNEQFF,TGCGCCAGCAGCTTGGCGGCCGTCAGCTCCTACAATGAGCAGTTCTTC
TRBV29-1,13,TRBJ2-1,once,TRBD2,CSVPTSGRNEQFF,TGCAGCGTTCCCACTAGCGGGCGTAATGAGCAGTTCTTC
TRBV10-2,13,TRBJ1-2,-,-,CASRAGTAYGYTF,TGCGCCAGCAGAGCCGGGACGGCCTACGGCTACACCTTC
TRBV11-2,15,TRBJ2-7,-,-,CASSLVSDSSYEQYF,TGTGCCAGCAGCTTAGTTTCTGACAGCTCCTACGAGCAGTACTTC
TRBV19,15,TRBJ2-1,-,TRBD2,CASSKGLAGYNEQFF,TGTGCCAGTAGTAAAGGACTAGCGGGGTACAATGAGCAGTTCTTC
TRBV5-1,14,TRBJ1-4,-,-,CASSLTGSNEKLFF,TGCGCCAGCAGCTTGACAGGGTCGAATGAAAAACTGTTTTTT
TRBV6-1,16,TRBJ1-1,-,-,CASSEAGLSANTEAFF,TGTGCCAGCAGTGAAGCAGGCCTAAGTGCGAACACTGAAGCTTTCTTT
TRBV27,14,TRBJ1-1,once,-,CASSYGGPKAEAFF,TGTGCCAGCAGTTACGGGGGCCCGAAGGCTGAAGCTTTCTTT
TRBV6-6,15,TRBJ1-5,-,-,CASSYSSQVPQPQHF,TGTGCCAGCAGTTACTCGAGTCAGGTGCCTCAGCCCCAGCATTTT
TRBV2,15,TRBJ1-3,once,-,CASSAGTGAGNTIYF,TGTGCCAGCAGTGCAGGGACGGGGGCTGGAAACACCATATATTTT
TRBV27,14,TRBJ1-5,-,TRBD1,CASSLTGGYQPQHF,TGTGCCAGCAGTTTAACAGGGGGGTATCAGCCCCAGCATTTT
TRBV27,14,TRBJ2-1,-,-,CASSTAQQGLAQFF,TGTGCCAGCAGTACGGCTCAACAGGGTTTGGCGCAGTTCTTC